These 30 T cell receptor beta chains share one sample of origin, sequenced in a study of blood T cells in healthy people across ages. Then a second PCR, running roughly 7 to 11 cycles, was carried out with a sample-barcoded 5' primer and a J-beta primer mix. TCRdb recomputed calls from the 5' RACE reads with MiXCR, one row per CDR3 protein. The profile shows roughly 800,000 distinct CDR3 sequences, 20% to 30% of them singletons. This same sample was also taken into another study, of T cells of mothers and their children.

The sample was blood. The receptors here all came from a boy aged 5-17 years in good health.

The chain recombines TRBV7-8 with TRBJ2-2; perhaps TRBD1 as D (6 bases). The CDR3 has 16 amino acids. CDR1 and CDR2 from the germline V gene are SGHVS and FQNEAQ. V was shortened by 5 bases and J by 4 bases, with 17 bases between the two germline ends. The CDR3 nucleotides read TGTGCCAGCAGCGCCAACAGGGATCCGAGCACCGGGGAGCTGTTTTTT. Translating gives CASSANRDPSTGELFF.

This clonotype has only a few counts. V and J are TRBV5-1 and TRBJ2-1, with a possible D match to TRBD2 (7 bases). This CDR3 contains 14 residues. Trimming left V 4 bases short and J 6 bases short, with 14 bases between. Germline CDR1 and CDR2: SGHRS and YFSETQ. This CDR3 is CASSPAGQSNEQFF. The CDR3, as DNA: TGCGCCAGCAGCCCAGCGGGACAAAGCAATGAGCAGTTCTTC.

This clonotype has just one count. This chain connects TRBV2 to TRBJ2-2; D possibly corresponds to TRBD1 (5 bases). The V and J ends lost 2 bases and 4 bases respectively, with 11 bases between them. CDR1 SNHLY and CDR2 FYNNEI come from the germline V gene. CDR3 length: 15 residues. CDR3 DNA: TGTGCCAGCAGTGAATCATGGCAGGGCACCGGGGAGCTGTTTTTT. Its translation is CASSESWQGTGELFF.

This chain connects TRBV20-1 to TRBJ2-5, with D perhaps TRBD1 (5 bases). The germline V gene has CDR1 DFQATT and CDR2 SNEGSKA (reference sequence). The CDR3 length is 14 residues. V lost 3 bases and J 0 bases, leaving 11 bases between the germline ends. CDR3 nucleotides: TGCAGTGCTAGGCCCAAGGGGAACCAAGAGACCCAGTACTTC. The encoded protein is CSARPKGNQETQYF.

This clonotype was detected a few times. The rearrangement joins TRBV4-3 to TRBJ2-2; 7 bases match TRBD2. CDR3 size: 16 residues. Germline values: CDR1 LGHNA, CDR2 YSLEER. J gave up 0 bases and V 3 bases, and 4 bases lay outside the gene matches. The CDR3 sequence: CASSQSSGPNTGELFF. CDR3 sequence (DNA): TGCGCCAGCAGCCAGTCTAGCGGACCGAACACCGGGGAGCTGTTTTTT.

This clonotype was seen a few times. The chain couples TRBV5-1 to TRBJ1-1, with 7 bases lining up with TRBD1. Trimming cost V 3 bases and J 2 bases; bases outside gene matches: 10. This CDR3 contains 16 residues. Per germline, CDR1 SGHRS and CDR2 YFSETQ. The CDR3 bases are TGCGCCAGCAGCTCATCGACAGGGCGAGTAAACACTGAAGCTTTCTTT. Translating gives CASSSSTGRVNTEAFF.

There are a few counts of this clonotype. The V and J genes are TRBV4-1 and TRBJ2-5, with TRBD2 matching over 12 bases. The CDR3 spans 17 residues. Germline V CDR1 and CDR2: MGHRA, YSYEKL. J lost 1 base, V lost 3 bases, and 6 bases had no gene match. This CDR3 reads CASSQALAGGTQETQYF. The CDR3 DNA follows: TGCGCCAGCAGCCAGGCACTAGCGGGGGGAACCCAAGAGACCCAGTACTTC.

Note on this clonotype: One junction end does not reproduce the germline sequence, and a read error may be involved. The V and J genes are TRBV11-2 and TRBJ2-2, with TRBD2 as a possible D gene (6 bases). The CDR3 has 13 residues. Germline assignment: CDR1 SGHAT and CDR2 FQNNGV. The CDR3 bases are TGTGCCACCGACGGGCCTGGGACCGGGGGGCTGTTTTTT. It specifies CATDGPGTGGLFF.

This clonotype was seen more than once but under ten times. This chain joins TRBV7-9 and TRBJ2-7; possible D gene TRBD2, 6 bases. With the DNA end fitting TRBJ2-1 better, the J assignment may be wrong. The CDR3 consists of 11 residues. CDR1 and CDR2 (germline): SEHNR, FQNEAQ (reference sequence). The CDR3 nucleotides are TGTGCCAGCAGCCGGGACTATGAGCAGTTCTTC. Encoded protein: CASSRDYEQFF.

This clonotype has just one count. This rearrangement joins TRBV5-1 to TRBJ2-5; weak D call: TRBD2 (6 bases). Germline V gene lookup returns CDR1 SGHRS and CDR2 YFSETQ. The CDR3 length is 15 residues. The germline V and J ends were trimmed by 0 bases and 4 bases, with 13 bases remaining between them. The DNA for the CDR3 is TGCGCCAGCAGCTTGGCGCGGGGCACGCGAGAGACCCAGTACTTC. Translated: CASSLARGTRETQYF.

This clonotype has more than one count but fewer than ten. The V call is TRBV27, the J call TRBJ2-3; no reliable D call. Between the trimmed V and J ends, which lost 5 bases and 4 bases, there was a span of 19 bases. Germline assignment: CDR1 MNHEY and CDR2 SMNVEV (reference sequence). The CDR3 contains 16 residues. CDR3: CASSPSRKRSADTQYF. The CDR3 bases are TGTGCCAGCAGTCCATCTAGAAAGAGGTCGGCAGATACGCAGTATTTT.

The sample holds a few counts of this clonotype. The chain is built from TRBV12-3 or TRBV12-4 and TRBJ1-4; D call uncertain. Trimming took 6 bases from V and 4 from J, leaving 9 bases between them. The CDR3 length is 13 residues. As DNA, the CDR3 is TGTGCCAGCAGCCTGGACCATAATGAAAAACTGTTTTTT. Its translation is CASSLDHNEKLFF.

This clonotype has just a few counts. The DNA of the CDR3 is TGTGCCAGCAGCCCAAGAGTACAGGGATTCTATGGCTACACCTTC. Protein product: CASSPRVQGFYGYTF. This chain joins TRBV12-3 or TRBV12-4 and TRBJ1-2, with D possibly TRBD1 on 6 matching bases. CDR3 length: 15 residues. The germline V and J ends were trimmed by 6 bases and 4 bases, with 18 bases remaining between them.

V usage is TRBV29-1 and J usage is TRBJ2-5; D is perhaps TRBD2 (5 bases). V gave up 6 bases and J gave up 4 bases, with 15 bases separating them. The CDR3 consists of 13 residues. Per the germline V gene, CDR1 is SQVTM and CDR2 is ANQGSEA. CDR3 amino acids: CSVAPRLAETQYF. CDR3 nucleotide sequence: TGCAGCGTGGCCCCTCGGCTAGCAGAGACCCAGTACTTC.

The CDR3 region is CASSSRDRSSYEQYF. CDR3 bases: TGTGCCAGCAGCTCCCGGGACAGGAGCTCCTACGAGCAGTACTTC. V usage is TRBV7-2 and J usage is TRBJ2-7; TRBD1 matches 8 bases. After removal of 4 bases from V and 0 bases from J, the junction contained 5 bases not matched to a gene. CDR3 length: 15 residues. Germline assignment: CDR1 SGHTA and CDR2 FQGNSA. The whole variable domain, filled in from reference TRBV7-2 and TRBJ2-7, reads GAGVSQSPSNKVTEKGKDVELRCDPISGHTALYWYRQSLGQGLEFLIYFQGNSAPDKSGLPSDRFSAERTGGSVSTLTIQRTQQEDSAVYLCASSSRDRSSYEQYFGPGTRLTVT.

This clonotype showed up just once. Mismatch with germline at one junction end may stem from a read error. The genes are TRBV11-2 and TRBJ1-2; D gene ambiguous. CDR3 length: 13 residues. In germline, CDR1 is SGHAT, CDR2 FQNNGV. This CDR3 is CAGSFDKEDGYTF. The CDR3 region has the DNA TGTGCCGGCAGCTTTGACAAAGAGGATGGCTACACCTTC. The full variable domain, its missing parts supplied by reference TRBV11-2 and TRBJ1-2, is EAGVAQSPRYKIIEKRQSVAFWCNPISGHATLYWYQQILGQGPKLLIQFQNNGVVDDSQLPKDRFSAERLKGVDSTLKIQPAKLEDSAVYLCAGSFDKEDGYTFGSGTRLTVV.

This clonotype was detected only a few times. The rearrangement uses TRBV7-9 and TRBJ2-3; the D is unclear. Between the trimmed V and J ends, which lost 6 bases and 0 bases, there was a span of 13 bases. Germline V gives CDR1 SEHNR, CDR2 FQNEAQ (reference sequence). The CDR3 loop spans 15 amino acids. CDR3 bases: TGTGCCAGCAGGTCCTCAGAACCTAGCACAGATACGCAGTATTTT. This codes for CASRSSEPSTDTQYF.

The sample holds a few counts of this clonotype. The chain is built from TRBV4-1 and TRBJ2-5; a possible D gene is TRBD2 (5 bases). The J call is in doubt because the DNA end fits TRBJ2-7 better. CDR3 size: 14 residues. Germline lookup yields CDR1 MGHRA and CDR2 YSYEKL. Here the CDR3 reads CASSQGPVGGEQYF. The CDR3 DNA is TGCGCCAGCAGCCAAGGGCCGGTTGGAGGCGAGCAGTACTTC.

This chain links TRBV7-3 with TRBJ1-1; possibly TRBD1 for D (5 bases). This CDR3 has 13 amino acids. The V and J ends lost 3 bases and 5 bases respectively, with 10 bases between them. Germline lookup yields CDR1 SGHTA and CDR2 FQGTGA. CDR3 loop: CASSFGQGTEAFF. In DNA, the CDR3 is TGTGCCAGCAGCTTTGGGCAGGGAACTGAAGCTTTCTTT.

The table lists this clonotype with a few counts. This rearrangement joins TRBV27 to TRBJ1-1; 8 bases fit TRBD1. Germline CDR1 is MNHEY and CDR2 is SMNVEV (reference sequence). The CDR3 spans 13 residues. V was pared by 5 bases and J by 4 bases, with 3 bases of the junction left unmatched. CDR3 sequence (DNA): TGTGCCAGCAGTCCGGACAGGGTCACTGAAGCTTTCTTT. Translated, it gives CASSPDRVTEAFF.

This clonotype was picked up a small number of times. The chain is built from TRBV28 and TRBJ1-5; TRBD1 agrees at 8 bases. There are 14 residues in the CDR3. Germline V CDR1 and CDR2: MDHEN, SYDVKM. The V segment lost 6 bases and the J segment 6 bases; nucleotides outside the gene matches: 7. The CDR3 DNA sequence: TGTGCCAGCAGCTTAGGACAGGGCCTTCAGCCCCAGCATTTT. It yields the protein CASSLGQGLQPQHF. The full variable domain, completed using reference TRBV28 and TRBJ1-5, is DVKVTQSSRYLVKRTGEKVFLECVQDMDHENMFWYRQDPGLGLRLIYFSYDVKMKEKGDIPEGYSVSREKKERFSLILESASTNQTSMYLCASSLGQGLQPQHFGDGTRLSIL.

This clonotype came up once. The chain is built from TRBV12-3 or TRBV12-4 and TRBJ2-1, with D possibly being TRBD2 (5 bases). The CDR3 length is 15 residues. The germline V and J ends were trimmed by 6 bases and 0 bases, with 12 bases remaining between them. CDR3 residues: CASRVALSSYNEQFF. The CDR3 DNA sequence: TGTGCCAGCAGGGTAGCGTTAAGCTCCTACAATGAGCAGTTCTTC.

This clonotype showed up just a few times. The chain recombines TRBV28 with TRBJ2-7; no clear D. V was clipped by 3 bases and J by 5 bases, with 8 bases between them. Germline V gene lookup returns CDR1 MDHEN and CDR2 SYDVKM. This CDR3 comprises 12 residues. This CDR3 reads CASSLNYHEQYF. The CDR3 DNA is TGTGCCAGCAGTTTGAATTACCACGAGCAGTACTTC.

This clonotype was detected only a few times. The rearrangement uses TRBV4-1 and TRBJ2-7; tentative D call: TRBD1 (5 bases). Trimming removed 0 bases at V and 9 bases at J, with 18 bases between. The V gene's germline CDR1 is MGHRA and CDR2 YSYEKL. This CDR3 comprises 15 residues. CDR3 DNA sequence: TGCGCCAGCAGCCAAGAGGGTGACAGCCCGTTGGGGCAGTACTTC. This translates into CASSQEGDSPLGQYF.

The CDR3 region is CASSFDRGSSYEQYF. The CDR3, as DNA: TGTGCCAGCAGCTTCGACAGGGGGAGCTCCTACGAGCAGTACTTC. This chain joins TRBV7-6 and TRBJ2-5, with 9 bases lining up with TRBD1. The DNA end lines up better with TRBJ2-7; the J call may be wrong. This CDR3 is 15 amino acids long. Germline-derived CDR1 and CDR2 are SGHVS and FNYEAQ.

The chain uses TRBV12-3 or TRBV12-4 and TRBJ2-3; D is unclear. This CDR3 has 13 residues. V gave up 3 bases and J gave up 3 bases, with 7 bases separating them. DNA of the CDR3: TGTGCCAGCAGTTTCCAGCTAACAGATACGCAGTATTTT. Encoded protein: CASSFQLTDTQYF.

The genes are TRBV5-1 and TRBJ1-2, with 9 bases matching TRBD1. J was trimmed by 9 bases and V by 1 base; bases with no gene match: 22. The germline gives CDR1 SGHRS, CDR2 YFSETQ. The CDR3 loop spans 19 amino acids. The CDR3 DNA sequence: TGCGCCAGCAGCTTGACCTCGCGGACAGGGGTTACTACATCCAAGCGCTACACCTTC. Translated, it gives CASSLTSRTGVTTSKRYTF. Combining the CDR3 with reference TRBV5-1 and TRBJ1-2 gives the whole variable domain KAGVTQTPRYLIKTRGQQVTLSCSPISGHRSVSWYQQTPGQGLQFLFEYFSETQRNKGNFPGRFSGRQFSNSRSEMNVSTLELGDSALYLCASSLTSRTGVTTSKRYTFGSGTRLTVV.

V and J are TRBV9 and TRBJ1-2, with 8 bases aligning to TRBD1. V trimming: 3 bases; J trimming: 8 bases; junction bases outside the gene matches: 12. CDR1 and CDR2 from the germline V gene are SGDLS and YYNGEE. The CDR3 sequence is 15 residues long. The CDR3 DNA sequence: TGTGCCAGCAGCGGACCGGGACAGGCCCTTGGAGGCTACACCTTC. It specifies CASSGPGQALGGYTF.

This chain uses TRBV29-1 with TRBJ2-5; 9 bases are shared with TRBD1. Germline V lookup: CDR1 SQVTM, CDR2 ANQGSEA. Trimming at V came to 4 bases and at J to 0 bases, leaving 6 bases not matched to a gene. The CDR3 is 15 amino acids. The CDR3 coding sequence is TGCAGCGTTGGGTTGGGACAGGGCTACCAAGAGACCCAGTACTTC. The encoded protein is CSVGLGQGYQETQYF.

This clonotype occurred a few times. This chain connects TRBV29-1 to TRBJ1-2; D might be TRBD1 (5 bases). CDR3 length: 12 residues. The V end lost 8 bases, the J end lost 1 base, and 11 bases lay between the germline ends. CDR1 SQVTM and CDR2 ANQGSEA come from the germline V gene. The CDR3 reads CSLGGGNYGYTF. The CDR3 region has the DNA TGCAGCCTTGGGGGTGGTAACTATGGCTACACCTTC.